This T cell receptor (beta chain) was observed in a study of cytomegalovirus exposure and HLA in healthy donors. The study, taken as a whole, reports: An analysis that was carried out later associated 16,000 or so TCR beta sequences with HLA alleles at 0.05 false discovery rate.

PCR used 60 Vbeta primers and 13 Jbeta primers. Clones were read by immunoSEQ multiplex PCR, and TCRdb kept only the in-frame ones, dropping some. The data hold fewer than 200,000 clones, with about four fifths observed a single time. The V gene lost 5 bases and the J gene lost 9 bases, with 17 bases spanning the gap. Germline values: CDR1 SEHNR, CDR2 FQNEAQ (reference sequence). The length of the CDR3 is 14 residues. Concerning this clone: Its antigen is undetermined.

The TCR comes from a woman aged 18-29 years in good health and CMV-seropositive. This chain connects TRBV7-9 to TRBJ1-5, with D perhaps matching TRBD1 (5 bases). Sequencing was carried out using PBMCs. The CDR3 DNA reads TGTGCCAGCAGCGATGACAGTAGGCTGGGGCCCCAGCATTTT. Its translation: CASSDDSRLGPQHF.